This TCR beta chain stems from a study of cytomegalovirus exposure and HLA in healthy donors. CDR3 length: 14 amino acids. CDR1 is GTSNPN and CDR2 is SVGIG in the germline V gene (reference sequence). Researchers ran the PCR with 60 Vbeta and 13 Jbeta primers. Here immunoSEQ multiplex PCR was the method, and the copy in TCRdb shows in-frame clones only, minus some. This table has approximately 150,000 clones, about 80% appearing once. The sequencing input was PBMCs. The V gene is TRBV30, the J gene TRBJ2-5; a possible D gene is TRBD2 (5 bases). The J call may not be correct, given that the DNA end is closer to TRBJ2-7. This TCR was sampled from a young woman in good health and CMV-seropositive. CDR3 loop: CAWTSSPSSYEQYF. The CDR3 DNA is TGTGCCTGGACTAGCAGTCCGAGCTCCTACGAGCAGTACTTC.